A single sample gave rise to the 2 T cell receptor beta chains below, sequenced in a study of neurological immune-mediated disorders (dated by TCRdb to between 2019 and 2020). The library was built by means of 5' RACE. TCRdb names Illumina HiSeq 2500 as the instrument used. TCRdb itself trimmed the public reads at Q25 with fastp, ran MiXCR and retained productive beta chains. Entries are consolidated by CDR3 protein sequence, retaining the most common genes and DNA. The sample table holds more than 100,000 distinct CDR3 sequences, of which more than 10% were seen once. Together, the top ten hold more than 2.5% of the sample. In the paper's terms, the time point label means: longitudinal time-point 3. Sequencing input: PBMCs. The receptors stem from a female donor with HTLV-1-associated myelopathy (HAM/TSP).

This clonotype showed up many times. The chain uses TRBV5-6 and TRBJ2-6; weak D call: TRBD2 (6 bases). CDR3 length: 14 residues. Between the trimmed V and J ends, which lost 6 bases and 3 bases, there was a span of 10 bases. The germline gives CDR1 SGHDT, CDR2 YYEEEE. CDR3 DNA: TGTGCCAGCAAGGGAGGAAGTGGGGCCAACGTCCTGACTTTC. This gives the protein CASKGGSGANVLTF. Full variable domain (missing parts from reference TRBV5-6 and TRBJ2-6): DAGVTQSPTHLIKTRGQQVTLRCSPKSGHDTVSWYQQALGQGPQFIFQYYEEEERQRGNFPDRFSGHQFPNYSSELNVNALLLGDSALYLCASKGGSGANVLTFGAGSRLTVL.

This clonotype was recorded many times. The chain joins TRBV6-5 to TRBJ1-1; unclear D gene. Germline V gene sequence: CDR1 MNHEY, CDR2 SVGAGI. V lost 9 bases and J 3 bases, leaving 17 bases between the germline ends. The CDR3 covers 14 residues. CDR3 DNA sequence: TGTGCCAGTCGCGGGGAGGGATGGTACACTGAAGCTTTCTTT. Its translation is CASRGEGWYTEAFF.